Below, 16 T cell receptor beta chains from the same sample are listed, as sequenced in a study of OX40 agonist ivuxolimab in advanced cancers. Repertoires were generated with immunoSEQ multiplex PCR, while TCRdb's copy carries only in-frame clones and drops some. This table has almost 80,000 clones, around four fifths appearing once. The material was CD4+ or CD8+ T cells sorted from blood, obtained in a trial of the OX40 agonist ivuxolimab. All receptors come from an adult with an advanced solid tumor such as melanoma, head and neck, liver or kidney cancer.

This clone was observed a few times. The chain uses TRBV11-2 and TRBJ2-5; D remains ambiguous. Germline CDR1 is SGHAT and CDR2 is FQNNGV. This CDR3 is built from 14 residues. V was trimmed by 5 bases and J by 5 bases, leaving 15 bases between them. The CDR3 coding sequence is TGTGCCAGCAGCAACAATCCAATCTGGGAGACCCAGTACTTC. Its translation is CASSNNPIWETQYF.

The chain has TRBV6-5 and TRBJ2-7; 7 bases align to TRBD1. Germline V lookup: CDR1 MNHEY, CDR2 SVGAGI. The length of the CDR3 is 15 residues. V gave up 2 bases and J gave up 0 bases; unmatched junction bases: 4. The CDR3 bases are TGTGCCAGCAGTTACCTAGGACAGGACTCCTACGAGCAGTACTTC. Translated: CASSYLGQDSYEQYF.

The V call is TRBV6-1, the J call TRBJ2-2; D is ambiguous. Germline CDR1 MNHNS, CDR2 SASEGT. Trimming took off 3 bases at V and 2 bases at J, with 10 bases between the two ends. The CDR3 extends over 15 amino acids. CDR3 amino acids: CASSELQVNTGELFF. Written as DNA, the CDR3 is TGTGCCAGCAGTGAGTTGCAGGTCAACACCGGGGAGCTGTTTTTT.

This chain uses TRBV5-6 with TRBJ2-1; 10 nucleotides line up with TRBD2. J was trimmed by 9 bases and V by 5 bases; bases with no gene match: 8. Germline V gene sequence: CDR1 SGHDT, CDR2 YYEEEE. The CDR3 is 14 amino acids. The CDR3 sequence: CASRASGRAREQFF. The CDR3 DNA reads TGTGCCAGCAGAGCCAGCGGGAGGGCCCGTGAGCAGTTCTTC.

This sequence joins TRBV7-2 and TRBJ2-3; D is ambiguous. V lost 2 bases and J 9 bases, leaving 9 bases between the germline ends. Germline V lookup: CDR1 SGHTA, CDR2 FQGNSA. There are 12 residues in the CDR3. The CDR3 sequence: CASSLNPSTQYF. CDR3 DNA sequence: TGTGCCAGCAGCTTAAATCCATCGACGCAGTATTTT.

V and J are TRBV6-6 and TRBJ1-4, with D possibly TRBD1 on 5 matching bases. This CDR3 has 14 residues. V lost 7 bases, J lost 5 bases, and 14 bases lay in between. Germline assignment: CDR1 MNHNY and CDR2 SVGAGI (reference sequence). The CDR3 nucleotides are TGTGCCAGCACCGATAACCGGGGGAATGAAAAACTGTTTTTT. Encoded protein: CASTDNRGNEKLFF.

The chain recombines TRBV5-4 with TRBJ2-2, with 10 bases that match TRBD2. Germline values: CDR1 SGHNT, CDR2 YYREEE (reference sequence). Losses at the gene ends were 4 bases for V and 2 bases for J; bases not matched to a gene: 5. The CDR3 runs 16 residues. The CDR3 is CASSPGLAENTGELFF. The CDR3 coding sequence is TGTGCCAGCAGCCCCGGACTAGCGGAAAACACCGGGGAGCTGTTTTTT.

The chain joins TRBV2 to TRBJ2-1, with 12 bases fitting TRBD1. The junction had 7 bases not matched to a gene; V was cut back by 6 bases and J by 10 bases. Germline loops: CDR1 SNHLY, CDR2 FYNNEI. This CDR3 is 14 amino acids long. The CDR3 nucleotides read TGTGCCAGCAGCGCGGGACAGGGGGCATGGGAGCAGTTCTTC. It yields the protein CASSAGQGAWEQFF.

The CDR3 region is CASSVEAGGQYEQYF. The CDR3 nucleotides read TGTGCCAGCAGCGTAGAGGCGGGGGGGCAATACGAGCAGTACTTC. The rearrangement joins TRBV9 to TRBJ2-7; TRBD2 matches 9 bases. V lost 0 bases, J lost 4 bases, and 5 bases stayed unmatched. CDR1 SGDLS and CDR2 YYNGEE come from the germline V gene. The CDR3 is 15 amino acids.

The rearrangement joins TRBV7-8 to TRBJ2-5; tentatively, D is TRBD1 (5 bases). The germline V gene has CDR1 SGHVS and CDR2 FQNEAQ. Trimming left V 3 bases short and J 11 bases short, with 19 bases between. The CDR3 runs 14 residues. CDR3 protein: CASSFNRGLGEQYF. As DNA, the CDR3 is TGTGCCAGCAGCTTCAATAGGGGCTTAGGAGAGCAGTACTTC.

J is TRBJ2-3 and V is TRBV5-1, with TRBD2 matching over 10 bases. Germline values: CDR1 SGHRS, CDR2 YFSETQ. There are 17 residues in the CDR3. The trim removed 0 bases at V and 5 bases at J, leaving 9 bases unmatched. CDR3 sequence reads: CASSLGVASGGLDTQYF. The CDR3 DNA reads as TGCGCCAGCAGCTTGGGGGTCGCTAGCGGGGGCCTAGATACGCAGTATTTT.

The CDR3 DNA sequence: TGCGCCAGCAGCCTGAAGTCTCTCGCGAACACCGGGGAGCTGTTTTTT. Amino acid sequence: CASSLKSLANTGELFF. The rearrangement links TRBV5-1 to TRBJ2-2, with D uncertain. Germline V lookup: CDR1 SGHRS, CDR2 YFSETQ. The CDR3 is 16 amino acids. Trimming removed 4 bases from V and 0 bases from J, with 13 bases in between.

The rearrangement joins TRBV11-2 to TRBJ2-1, with 8 bases that match TRBD1. Per germline, CDR1 SGHAT and CDR2 FQNNGV. The V gene end was trimmed by 4 bases and the J gene end by 1 base; junction bases not matched to a gene: 3. The CDR3 consists of 15 residues. The CDR3 coding sequence is TGTGCCAGCAGCTCCCGACAGGGGTCCTACAATGAGCAGTTCTTC. Translating gives CASSSRQGSYNEQFF.

CDR3: CASSLPGQVYEAFF. In DNA, the CDR3 is TGTGCCAGCAGTTTACCGGGCCAGGTTTATGAGGCTTTCTTT. The chain joins TRBV28 to TRBJ1-1; no clear D gene. Germline assignment: CDR1 MDHEN and CDR2 SYDVKM. Between the trimmed V and J ends, which lost 2 bases and 11 bases, there was a span of 18 bases. This CDR3 comprises 14 residues.

The genes are TRBV7-2 and TRBJ2-2, with D perhaps matching TRBD2 (7 bases). The V gene lost 5 bases and the J gene lost 4 bases, with 14 bases spanning the gap. The CDR3 is made up of 15 amino acids. Germline-derived CDR1 and CDR2 are SGHTA and FQGNSA. The CDR3 loop reads CASSGGAGFTGELFF. The CDR3 coding sequence is TGTGCCAGCAGCGGGGGGGCGGGATTCACCGGGGAGCTGTTTTTT.

Only one count was recorded for this clone. This sequence joins TRBV19 and TRBJ1-1; D gene ambiguous. The CDR3 runs 16 residues. Germline CDR1 LNHDA, CDR2 SQIVND (reference sequence). Trimming pared 5 bases from V and 4 bases from J, leaving 20 bases between. The CDR3 bases are TGTGCCAGTAGTCGATCATCAGGCCGAGATGTCACTGAAGCTTTCTTT. This codes for CASSRSSGRDVTEAFF.